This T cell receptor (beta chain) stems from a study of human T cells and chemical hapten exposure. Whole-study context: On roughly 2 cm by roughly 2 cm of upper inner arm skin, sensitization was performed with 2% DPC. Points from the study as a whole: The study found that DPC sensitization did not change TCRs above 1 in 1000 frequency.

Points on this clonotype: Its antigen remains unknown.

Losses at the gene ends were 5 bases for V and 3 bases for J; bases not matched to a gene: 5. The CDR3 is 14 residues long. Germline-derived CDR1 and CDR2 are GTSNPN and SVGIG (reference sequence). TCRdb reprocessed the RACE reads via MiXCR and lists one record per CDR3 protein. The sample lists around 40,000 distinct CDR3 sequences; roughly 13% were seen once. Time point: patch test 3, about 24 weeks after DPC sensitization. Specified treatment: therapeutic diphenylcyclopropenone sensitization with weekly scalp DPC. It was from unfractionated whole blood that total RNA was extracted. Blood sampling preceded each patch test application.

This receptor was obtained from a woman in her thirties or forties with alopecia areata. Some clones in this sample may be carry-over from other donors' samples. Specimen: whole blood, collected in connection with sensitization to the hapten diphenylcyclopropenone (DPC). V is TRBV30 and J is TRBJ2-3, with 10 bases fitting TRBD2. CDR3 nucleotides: TGTGCCTGGGACCCTAGCGGGAGTACAGATACGCAGTATTTT. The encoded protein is CAWDPSGSTDTQYF.